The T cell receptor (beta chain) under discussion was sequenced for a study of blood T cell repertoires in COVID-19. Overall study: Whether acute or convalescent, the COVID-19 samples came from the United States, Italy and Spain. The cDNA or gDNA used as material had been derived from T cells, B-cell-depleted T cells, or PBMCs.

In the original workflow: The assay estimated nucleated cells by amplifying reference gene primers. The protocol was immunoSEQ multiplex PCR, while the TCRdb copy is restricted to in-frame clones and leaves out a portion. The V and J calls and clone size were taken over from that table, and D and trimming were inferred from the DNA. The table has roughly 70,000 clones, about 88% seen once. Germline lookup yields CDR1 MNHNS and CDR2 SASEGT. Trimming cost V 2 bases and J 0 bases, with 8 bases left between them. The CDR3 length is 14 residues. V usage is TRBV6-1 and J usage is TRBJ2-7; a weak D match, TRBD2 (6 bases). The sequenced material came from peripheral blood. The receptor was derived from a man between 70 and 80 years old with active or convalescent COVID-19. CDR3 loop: CASSETGLSYEQYF. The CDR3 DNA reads TGTGCCAGCAGTGAAACGGGACTCTCCTACGAGCAGTACTTC.